This entry lists 2 T cell receptor beta chains sequenced from one sample in a study of identical twins (TCRdb year 2016). The library came from 5' RACE. Sequenced using an Illumina HiSeq 2000. TCRdb reprocessed the public reads (quality trimming at Q25 with fastp, clone calling with MiXCR) and kept in-frame beta chains. Merged by CDR3 protein, the rows form single entries marked with the most common genes and DNA. The sample records under 350,000 distinct CDR3 sequences, over 8.5% of which are singletons. The ten largest make up 6% to 8.5% of the sample. Another study also made use of these data, one on yellow fever vaccine responses in identical twins.

Sequencing used CD8+ T cells sorted from blood. The receptors shown here come from a woman aged 18-30 years in good health.

V is TRBV28 and J is TRBJ2-2, with D maybe TRBD2 (5 bases). CDR1 is MDHEN and CDR2 is SYDVKM in the germline V gene. The CDR3 loop spans 14 amino acids. The V end was cut by 4 bases, the J end by 4 bases, with 10 bases between. CDR3 bases: TGTGCCAGCAGTTCACTAGGAAGCACCGGGGAGCTGTTTTTT. Translating gives CASSSLGSTGELFF.

The V and J genes are TRBV27 and TRBJ2-7; 8 nucleotides line up with TRBD1. The CDR3 is 13 residues long. Germline-derived CDR1 and CDR2 are MNHEY and SMNVEV (reference sequence). The J segment lost 6 bases and the V segment lost 3 bases, leaving 4 bases of the junction unmatched. The CDR3 nucleotides are TGTGCCAGCAGTTTGGACAGGGCTGGCGAGCAGTACTTC. It encodes CASSLDRAGEQYF.